The TCR beta chain described here comes from a study of blood T cell repertoires in COVID-19. Looking at the study overall: The cDNA or gDNA used as material had been derived from T cells, B-cell-depleted T cells, or PBMCs.

Trimming took off 5 bases at V and 6 bases at J, with 11 bases between the two ends. Germline CDR1 MNHEY, CDR2 SMNVEV (reference sequence). The CDR3 sequence is 13 residues long. TCRdb's table, derived via immunoSEQ multiplex PCR, lists solely in-frame clones and lacks some. Among tens of thousands of clones listed, 85% were seen once. This clone has just a few counts. Sequenced: peripheral blood. The J gene is TRBJ1-5, the V gene TRBV27; D not certain. The receptor was derived from an elderly man with acute or convalescent COVID-19. This CDR3 is CASSKSEGQPQHF. CDR3 nucleotides: TGTGCCAGCAGTAAGTCAGAGGGTCAGCCCCAGCATTTT.